The rows below give T cell receptor beta chains drawn from one sample of a study of T cells after yellow fever vaccination. TCRdb processed the 5' RACE reads anew with MiXCR; each CDR3 protein has one entry. In the table there are some 670,000 distinct CDR3 sequences, roughly an eighth of which are singletons. The sample was PBMCs, taken on the day of the yellow fever booster vaccination. Every receptor here comes from a man aged 25-45 years who received the YFV17D yellow fever vaccine. The conserved cysteine and the conserved F or W are not part of the CDR3 here. Fields, in order: J gene, clone size, V gene, CDR3 protein. The size field is filled for only some rows; it gives once, few, many or a size class.

J gene: TRBJ2-3
clone size: .
V gene: TRBV20-1
CDR3 protein: SSPFGASTDTQY

J gene: TRBJ2-7
clone size: .
V gene: TRBV20-1
CDR3 protein: SARRAGTYEQY

J gene: TRBJ1-5
clone size: few
V gene: TRBV6-5
CDR3 protein: ASSSGQLSNQPQH

J gene: TRBJ2-2
clone size: .
V gene: TRBV24-1
CDR3 protein: ATSDLPPGGTGELF

J gene: TRBJ2-5
clone size: few
V gene: TRBV7-6
CDR3 protein: ASSSILGSQETQY

J gene: TRBJ2-7
clone size: .
V gene: TRBV15
CDR3 protein: ATSRDSRSYEQY

J gene: TRBJ1-1
clone size: .
V gene: TRBV27
CDR3 protein: ASSLNRDRVTEAF

J gene: TRBJ1-6
clone size: .
V gene: TRBV7-2
CDR3 protein: ASSPPQGAPLH

J gene: TRBJ1-3
clone size: .
V gene: TRBV14
CDR3 protein: ASSPTGAGNTIY

J gene: TRBJ2-7
clone size: few
V gene: TRBV7-2
CDR3 protein: ASSSATGVLSYEQY

J gene: TRBJ1-1
clone size: few
V gene: TRBV2
CDR3 protein: ASSGDSPEAF

J gene: TRBJ2-7
clone size: many
V gene: TRBV7-2
CDR3 protein: ASSANRGSYEQY

J gene: TRBJ2-3
clone size: few
V gene: TRBV18
CDR3 protein: ASSQALGETQY

J gene: TRBJ1-1
clone size: .
V gene: TRBV10-3
CDR3 protein: AISDRNTEAF

J gene: TRBJ2-7
clone size: .
V gene: TRBV20-1
CDR3 protein: SARVPGLAGVYEQY

J gene: TRBJ2-2
clone size: .
V gene: TRBV27
CDR3 protein: ASSLSFGELF

J gene: TRBJ1-2
clone size: many
V gene: TRBV3-1
CDR3 protein: ASSGAYRSRLYGYT

J gene: TRBJ2-1
clone size: few
V gene: TRBV9
CDR3 protein: ASSPWGTSYNEQF

J gene: TRBJ2-7
clone size: .
V gene: TRBV6-2/TRBV6-3
CDR3 protein: ASQEVGQGSYEQY

J gene: TRBJ2-1
clone size: .
V gene: TRBV6-1
CDR3 protein: ASSPGLAGRDNEQF

J gene: TRBJ1-5
clone size: few
V gene: TRBV20-1
CDR3 protein: SARPPGQDLWPQH

J gene: TRBJ2-4
clone size: few
V gene: TRBV7-9
CDR3 protein: ASSSGVLSTQNIQY

J gene: TRBJ2-7
clone size: .
V gene: TRBV28
CDR3 protein: ASSFPRQGRQSYEQY

J gene: TRBJ2-7
clone size: .
V gene: TRBV10-3
CDR3 protein: AISVRDREGEQY

J gene: TRBJ2-1
clone size: few
V gene: TRBV5-1
CDR3 protein: ASRRRGDNEQF

J gene: TRBJ2-3
clone size: .
V gene: TRBV9
CDR3 protein: ASSVEAGGPTDTQY

J gene: TRBJ2-3
clone size: .
V gene: TRBV20-1
CDR3 protein: SAPSGGSTDTQY

J gene: TRBJ2-5
clone size: few
V gene: TRBV7-3
CDR3 protein: ASSLNRKTGTSGSPHQETQY

J gene: TRBJ2-3
clone size: once
V gene: TRBV12-3/TRBV12-4
CDR3 protein: ASSLAQGEWDTQY

J gene: TRBJ2-7
clone size: few
V gene: TRBV27
CDR3 protein: ASSPEGRLREKY

J gene: TRBJ2-3
clone size: .
V gene: TRBV20-1
CDR3 protein: SALKGASTDTQY

J gene: TRBJ2-7
clone size: .
V gene: TRBV7-9
CDR3 protein: ASSLGTVNEQY

J gene: TRBJ2-7
clone size: many
V gene: TRBV7-2
CDR3 protein: ASRQGLPYEQY

J gene: TRBJ2-2
clone size: .
V gene: TRBV20-1
CDR3 protein: SAYGTSGRYTGELF

J gene: TRBJ1-4
clone size: few
V gene: TRBV6-1
CDR3 protein: ASSVTGEVEKLF

J gene: TRBJ2-4
clone size: .
V gene: TRBV27
CDR3 protein: ASSPRLAGASNSKNIQY

J gene: TRBJ2-1
clone size: .
V gene: TRBV20-1
CDR3 protein: SATPGTSGDANEQF

J gene: TRBJ2-2
clone size: few
V gene: TRBV10-3
CDR3 protein: AISVTNTGELF

J gene: TRBJ2-5
clone size: .
V gene: TRBV7-8
CDR3 protein: ASSATGARETQY

J gene: TRBJ2-2
clone size: many
V gene: TRBV18
CDR3 protein: ASSPPSGGNTGELF

J gene: TRBJ1-2
clone size: .
V gene: TRBV7-2
CDR3 protein: ASSLTRRDGYT

J gene: TRBJ2-1
clone size: .
V gene: TRBV4-3
CDR3 protein: ASSQDARGLEQF

J gene: TRBJ2-6
clone size: .
V gene: TRBV7-9
CDR3 protein: ASKGHGIAGANVLT